The T cell receptor (beta chain) described here comes from a study of T cell changes during pregnancy in multiple sclerosis. The CDR3 spans 15 residues. V dropped 8 bases and J dropped 7 bases, with 23 bases sitting between them. Germline assignment: CDR1 SGHTA and CDR2 FQGNSA. Assay: immunoSEQ multiplex PCR; the TCRdb copy retains only in-frame clones and omits some. The sample contains about 69,000 clones, roughly 90% of which appear only once. This rearrangement joins TRBV7-2 to TRBJ1-2, with D possibly being TRBD1 (5 bases). The TCR originated in a female donor with multiple sclerosis, enrolled in a pregnancy study. Source: peripheral blood, taken in the third trimester of pregnancy. This CDR3 reads CASWGGYSSRGGYTF. In DNA, the CDR3 is TGTGCCAGCTGGGGGGGGTATTCAAGTCGAGGTGGCTACACCTTC.